A single T cell receptor beta chain is shown here with its context. The sample originates from a study of regulatory T cells in long-lasting Graves disease. Arm-PCR of CDR3 regions and iRepertoire HTBI primers were the basis on which TCR beta libraries were built. TCRdb recomputed calls from the multiplex PCR reads with MiXCR, one row per CDR3 protein. In the table there are about 620,000 distinct CDR3 sequences, approximately 15% of which are singletons. Trimming removed 6 bases from V and 5 bases from J; junction bases left unmatched: 11. Germline V lookup: CDR1 SGHRS, CDR2 YFSETQ. The CDR3 is 15 amino acids. Regarding time point: newly diagnosed GD, antithyroid drugs for less than 3 months. RNA from PBMCs was the source of the TCR library. The same sample was also used in a study of T cells in Graves' hyperthyroidism and ophthalmopathy.

The sequenced sample was peripheral blood mononuclear cells (PBMCs), obtained at new diagnosis, from a patient treated with antithyroid drugs. V gene TRBV5-1 combines with J gene TRBJ2-3; 8 bases align to TRBD2. This receptor was taken from a woman in her 30s with Graves disease. The CDR3 spells CASTSLAGLEDTQYF. CDR3 DNA sequence: TGCGCCAGCACGTCCCTAGCGGGTCTCGAAGATACGCAGTATTTT.